The TCR beta chain under discussion was sequenced for a study of Graves' ophthalmopathy and Graves' hyperthyroidism. Regarding this clonotype: What it binds is not known.

Amplified TCR beta CDR3 regions were obtained using RNA transcripts as template. HTBI primers primed a first-round RT-PCR, and a second-round multiplex PCR followed. Using its own MiXCR run on the multiplex PCR reads, TCRdb lists one record per CDR3 protein. The sample shows under 200,000 distinct CDR3 sequences, less than 45% of them seen only once. The study, taken as a whole, reports: Among thyroid clonotypes expanded above 0.001 frequency, most also appeared in blood.

The TCR comes from a woman aged 40 to 50 with Graves' ophthalmopathy. The sample comprised peripheral blood.

For the CDR3, the DNA is TGTGCCAGTAGCCCTTTGGACAGATCGAACTATGGCTACACCTTC. This codes for CASSPLDRSNYGYTF. The rearrangement uses TRBV19 and TRBJ1-2; the D gene is possibly TRBD1 (6 bases). Germline V gene sequence: CDR1 LNHDA, CDR2 SQIVND (reference sequence). V dropped 6 bases and J dropped 2 bases, with 16 bases sitting between them. This CDR3 has 15 residues.